A selection of T cell receptor beta chains follows, all from one sample in a study of blood T cell repertoires in COVID-19. Profiled with immunoSEQ multiplex PCR; TCRdb holds only in-frame clones, not every one. The table has approximately 220,000 clones, 70% to 90% seen once. Sequencing was done on a sample of peripheral blood. All receptors come from a man aged 40-50 years with acute or convalescent COVID-19. CDR3s leave out the opening cysteine and the closing phenylalanine or tryptophan.

CDR3 protein	J gene	V gene
ASSFVAGRTTGELF	TRBJ2-2	TRBV19
ASSDRAGGPYEQY	TRBJ2-7	TRBV4-1
ASSRTSGGHTGELF	TRBJ2-2	TRBV6-4
ASSYGASGSETQY	TRBJ2-5	TRBV6-5
SASARTSGGTGELF	TRBJ2-2	TRBV20-1
ASSAGTSGGDTQY	TRBJ2-3	TRBV9
ASYEGQAGQPQH	TRBJ1-5	TRBV2
ASSFSSSYEQY	TRBJ2-7	TRBV7-6
ATSRQPEGTDTQY	TRBJ2-3	TRBV15
ASNPLSGTGATGELF	TRBJ2-2	TRBV19
ASSLEDAGRQF	TRBJ2-1	TRBV5-1
ASRGGQFSTDTQY	TRBJ2-3	TRBV27
ASREDGNQPQH	TRBJ1-5	TRBV19
ASSQDLGTVREQF	TRBJ2-1	TRBV4-1